This TCR beta chain comes out of a study of blood T cell repertoires in COVID-19. The overall study: The samples span acute and convalescent COVID-19 from the United States, Italy and Spain. The analysed material was cDNA or gDNA that came from T cells, B-cell-depleted T cells, or PBMCs.

V lost 4 bases and J lost 8, with 17 bases in between. The CDR3 loop spans 14 amino acids. Germline assignment: CDR1 MNHEY and CDR2 SVGAGI. Original data processing: Amplification of reference gene primers provided the estimated nucleated cell counts. Clones were sequenced by immunoSEQ multiplex PCR, and TCRdb holds only the in-frame ones, with some missing. That table is the source of V, J and clone size, and D and trimming were worked out from the DNA. Of under 350,000 clones listed, around 89% were seen once; the top ten hold roughly 4.8%. Sequences were obtained from peripheral blood. The chain uses TRBV6-5 and TRBJ1-2; possible D gene TRBD1, 6 bases. This sequence originates from a man aged 40-50 years with acute or convalescent COVID-19. The chain's CDR3 is CASSSTTGSRGYTF. DNA of the CDR3: TGTGCCAGCAGTTCGACAACAGGGTCGAGGGGCTACACCTTC.